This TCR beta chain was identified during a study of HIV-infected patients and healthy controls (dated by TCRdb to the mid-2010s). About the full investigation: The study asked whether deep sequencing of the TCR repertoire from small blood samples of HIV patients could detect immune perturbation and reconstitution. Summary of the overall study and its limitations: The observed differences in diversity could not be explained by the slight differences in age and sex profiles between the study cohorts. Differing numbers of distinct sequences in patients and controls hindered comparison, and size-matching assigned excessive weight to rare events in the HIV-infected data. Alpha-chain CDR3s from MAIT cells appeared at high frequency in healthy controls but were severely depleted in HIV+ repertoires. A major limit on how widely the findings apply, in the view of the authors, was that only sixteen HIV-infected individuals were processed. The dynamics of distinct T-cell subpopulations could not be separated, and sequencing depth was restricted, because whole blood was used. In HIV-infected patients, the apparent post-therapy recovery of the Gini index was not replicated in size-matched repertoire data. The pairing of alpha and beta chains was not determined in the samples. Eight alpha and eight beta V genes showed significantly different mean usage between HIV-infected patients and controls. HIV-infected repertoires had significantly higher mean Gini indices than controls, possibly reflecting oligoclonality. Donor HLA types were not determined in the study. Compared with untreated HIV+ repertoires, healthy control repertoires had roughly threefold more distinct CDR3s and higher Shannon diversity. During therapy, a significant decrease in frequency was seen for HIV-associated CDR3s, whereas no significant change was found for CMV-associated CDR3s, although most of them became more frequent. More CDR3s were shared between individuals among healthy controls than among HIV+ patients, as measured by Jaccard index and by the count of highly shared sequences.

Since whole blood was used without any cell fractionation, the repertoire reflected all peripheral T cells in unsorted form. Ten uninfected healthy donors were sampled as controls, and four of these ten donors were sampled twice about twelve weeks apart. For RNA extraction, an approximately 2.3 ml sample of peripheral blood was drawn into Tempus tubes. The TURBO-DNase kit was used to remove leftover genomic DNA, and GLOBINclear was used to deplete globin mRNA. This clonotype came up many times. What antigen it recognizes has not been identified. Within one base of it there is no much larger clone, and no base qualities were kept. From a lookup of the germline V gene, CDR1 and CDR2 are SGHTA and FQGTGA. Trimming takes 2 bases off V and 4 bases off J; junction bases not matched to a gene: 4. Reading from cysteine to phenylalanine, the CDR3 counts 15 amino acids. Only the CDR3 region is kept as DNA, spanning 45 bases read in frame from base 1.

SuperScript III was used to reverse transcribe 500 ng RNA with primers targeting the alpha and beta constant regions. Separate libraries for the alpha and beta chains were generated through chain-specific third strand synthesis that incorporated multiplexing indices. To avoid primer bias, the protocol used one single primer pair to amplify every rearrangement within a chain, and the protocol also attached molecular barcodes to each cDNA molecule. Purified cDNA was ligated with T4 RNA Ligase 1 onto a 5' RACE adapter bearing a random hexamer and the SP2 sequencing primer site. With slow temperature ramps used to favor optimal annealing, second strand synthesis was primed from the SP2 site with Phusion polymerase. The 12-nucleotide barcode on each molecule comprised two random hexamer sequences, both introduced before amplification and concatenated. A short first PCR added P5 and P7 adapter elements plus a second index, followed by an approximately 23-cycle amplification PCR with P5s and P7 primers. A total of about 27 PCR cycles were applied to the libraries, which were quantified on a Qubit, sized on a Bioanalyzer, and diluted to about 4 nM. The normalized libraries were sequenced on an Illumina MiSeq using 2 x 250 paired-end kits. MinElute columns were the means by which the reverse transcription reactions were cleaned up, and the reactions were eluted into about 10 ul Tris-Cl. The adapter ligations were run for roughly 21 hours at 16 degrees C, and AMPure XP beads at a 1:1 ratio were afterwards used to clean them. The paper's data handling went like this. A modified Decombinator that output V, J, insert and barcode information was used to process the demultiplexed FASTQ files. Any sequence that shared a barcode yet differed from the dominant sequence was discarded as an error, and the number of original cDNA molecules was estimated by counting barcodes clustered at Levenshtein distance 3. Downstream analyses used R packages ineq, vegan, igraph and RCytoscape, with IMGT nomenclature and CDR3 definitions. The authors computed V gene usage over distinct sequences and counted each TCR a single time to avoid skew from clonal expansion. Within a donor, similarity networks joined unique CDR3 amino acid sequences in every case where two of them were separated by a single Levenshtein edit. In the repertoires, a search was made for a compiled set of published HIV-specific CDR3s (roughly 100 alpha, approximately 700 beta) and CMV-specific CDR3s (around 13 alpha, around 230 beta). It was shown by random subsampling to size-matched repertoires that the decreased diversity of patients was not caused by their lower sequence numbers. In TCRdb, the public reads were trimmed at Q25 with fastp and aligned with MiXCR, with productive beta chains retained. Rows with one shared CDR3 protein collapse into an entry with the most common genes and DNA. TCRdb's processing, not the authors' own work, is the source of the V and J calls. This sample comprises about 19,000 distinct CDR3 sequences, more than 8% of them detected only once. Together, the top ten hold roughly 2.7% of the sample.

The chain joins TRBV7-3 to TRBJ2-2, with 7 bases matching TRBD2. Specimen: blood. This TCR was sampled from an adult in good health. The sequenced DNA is TGTGCCAGCAGCTTAGGGGGGGTTCCCACCGGGGAGCTGTTTTTT. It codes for CASSLGGVPTGELFF.